These 11 T cell receptor beta chains were all obtained from the same sample, sequenced in a study of T-cell memory formation after mild COVID-19. In TCRdb, the 5' RACE reads were re-called with MiXCR into one record per CDR3 protein. The repertoire consists of roughly 400,000 distinct CDR3 sequences, with 24% occurring once and the leading ten covering 7.5% to 10%. The sequencing sample was made of PBMCs or a T cell subset sorted from them (not recorded which). The receptors shown here come from an adult woman who had mild COVID-19 (a few samples of this study predate the infection). Cell type and time point are not known.

This clonotype was counted between two and nine times. The gene calls are TRBV3-1 and TRBJ1-5, with TRBD1 as a possible D gene (5 bases). The CDR3 is made up of 15 amino acids. V lost 1 base and J lost 8, with 15 bases in between. Germline CDR1 reads LGHDT; CDR2 reads YNNKEL (reference sequence). Written as DNA, the CDR3 is TGTGCCAGCAGCCAAGGAAAGGGGCCCGCGAAGCCCCAGCATTTT. It specifies CASSQGKGPAKPQHF.

This sequence joins TRBV9 and TRBJ2-3; 7 nucleotides line up with TRBD1. The CDR3 covers 15 residues. Germline V gives CDR1 SGDLS, CDR2 YYNGEE. The trim removed 0 bases at V and 1 base at J, leaving 2 bases unmatched. DNA for the CDR3: TGTGCCAGCAGCGTAGAAACAGGGGGCACAGATACGCAGTATTTT. It is translated as CASSVETGGTDTQYF.

This clonotype was seen only a few times. The rearrangement joins TRBV27 to TRBJ2-7; D may be TRBD2 (6 bases). Germline lookup yields CDR1 MNHEY and CDR2 SMNVEV (reference sequence). With 2 bases removed from V and 2 bases from J, the gap between germline ends came to 10 bases. The CDR3 sequence is 14 residues long. The CDR3 is CASSLVGGPYEQYF. CDR3 sequence (DNA): TGTGCCAGCAGTTTAGTGGGGGGTCCCTACGAGCAGTACTTC.

The CDR3 here is CASSPISWGDTQYF. The CDR3 DNA follows: TGTGCCAGCAGTCCGATTAGCTGGGGAGATACGCAGTATTTT. V usage is TRBV27 and J usage is TRBJ2-3, with unresolved D. V shed 5 bases and J shed 5 bases, with 14 bases lying between them. This CDR3 spans 14 amino acids. Germline V lookup: CDR1 MNHEY, CDR2 SMNVEV (reference sequence).

This chain joins TRBV6-6 and TRBJ2-3; maybe TRBD1 (6 bases). V lost 4 bases and J lost 5, with 13 bases in between. Germline loops: CDR1 MNHNY, CDR2 SVGAGI (reference sequence). The CDR3 consists of 14 residues. The CDR3 protein is CASSFRTDVDTQYF. The CDR3 coding sequence is TGTGCCAGCAGTTTTAGGACAGATGTAGATACGCAGTATTTT.

This clonotype is large (0.1 to 1%) within its sample. The chain carries TRBV12-3 or TRBV12-4 and TRBJ2-5, with a possible D match to TRBD1 (6 bases). The CDR3 is 17 amino acids. The V end lost 6 bases, the J end lost 3 bases, and 23 bases lay between the germline ends. The CDR3 region is CASSLMGARDGKETQYF. The DNA for the CDR3 is TGTGCCAGCAGCCTAATGGGGGCCCGGGACGGCAAAGAGACCCAGTACTTC.

The CDR3: CASSPERLAGAGEQFF. For the CDR3, the DNA is TGTGCCAGCAGCCCCGAGCGGCTAGCGGGGGCGGGTGAGCAGTTCTTC. The chain joins TRBV11-2 to TRBJ2-1; TRBD2 matches at 10 bases. Germline loops: CDR1 SGHAT, CDR2 FQNNGV. This CDR3 contains 16 residues. J gave up 9 bases and V 5 bases, and 13 bases lay outside the gene matches. Looking up the rest from reference TRBV11-2 and TRBJ2-1 gives the full variable domain: EAGVAQSPRYKIIEKRQSVAFWCNPISGHATLYWYQQILGQGPKLLIQFQNNGVVDDSQLPKDRFSAERLKGVDSTLKIQPAKLEDSAVYLCASSPERLAGAGEQFFGPGTRLTVL.

The chain is built from TRBV20-1 and TRBJ2-7; D is unclear. Germline CDR1 DFQATT, CDR2 SNEGSKA (reference sequence). V lost 6 bases and J lost 4, with 16 bases in between. CDR3 length: 13 amino acids. The DNA for the CDR3 is TGCAGTGCCCCCCAAGGTCGAGGATACGAGCAGTACTTC. Translation gives CSAPQGRGYEQYF.

This clonotype was counted at least ten times. The CDR3 spells CASSPGTVEETQYF. CDR3 nucleotide sequence: TGTGCCAGCAGCCCTGGGACAGTAGAAGAGACCCAGTACTTC. This chain connects TRBV7-9 to TRBJ2-5; 7 nucleotides match TRBD1. Germline-derived CDR1 and CDR2 are SEHNR and FQNEAQ (reference sequence). This CDR3 contains 14 residues. Losses at the gene ends were 5 bases for V and 3 bases for J; bases not matched to a gene: 6.

This clonotype turned up a few times. The chain employs TRBV7-2 and TRBJ2-5; TRBD2 matches 10 bases. CDR3 length equals 17 residues. Germline V lookup: CDR1 SGHTA, CDR2 FQGNSA. V lost 5 bases, J lost 5 bases, and 14 bases stayed unmatched. As DNA, the CDR3 is TGTGCCAGCAGCCGAGCGACAGCGGGAGGGCTAGAGGAGACCCAGTACTTC. Encoded protein: CASSRATAGGLEETQYF.

The chain couples TRBV2 to TRBJ1-1; 8 nucleotides match TRBD1. Per the germline V gene, CDR1 is SNHLY and CDR2 is FYNNEI. There are 15 residues in the CDR3. V lost 7 bases to trimming and J lost 1 base; unmatched junction nucleotides: 8. CDR3 nucleotides: TGTGCCAGCATTGGGGCCGGGACAGGGAACACTGAAGCTTTCTTT. Protein product: CASIGAGTGNTEAFF.